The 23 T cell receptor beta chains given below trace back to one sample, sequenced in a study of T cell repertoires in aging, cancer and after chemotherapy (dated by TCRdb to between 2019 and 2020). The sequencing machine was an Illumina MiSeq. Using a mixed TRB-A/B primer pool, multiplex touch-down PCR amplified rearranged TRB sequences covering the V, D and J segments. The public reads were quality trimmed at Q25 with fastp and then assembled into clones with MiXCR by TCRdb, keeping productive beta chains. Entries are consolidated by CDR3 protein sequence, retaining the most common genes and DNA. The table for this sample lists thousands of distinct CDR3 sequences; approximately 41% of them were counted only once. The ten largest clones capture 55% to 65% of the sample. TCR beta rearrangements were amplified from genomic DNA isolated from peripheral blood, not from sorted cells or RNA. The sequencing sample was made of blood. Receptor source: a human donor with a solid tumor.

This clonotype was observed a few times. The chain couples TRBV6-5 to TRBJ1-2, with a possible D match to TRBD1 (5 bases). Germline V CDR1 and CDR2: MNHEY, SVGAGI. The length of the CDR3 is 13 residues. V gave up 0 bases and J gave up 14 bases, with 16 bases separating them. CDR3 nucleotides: TGTGCCAGCAGTTACTCTATTACGGGGGAAGGGACCTTC. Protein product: CASSYSITGEGTF.

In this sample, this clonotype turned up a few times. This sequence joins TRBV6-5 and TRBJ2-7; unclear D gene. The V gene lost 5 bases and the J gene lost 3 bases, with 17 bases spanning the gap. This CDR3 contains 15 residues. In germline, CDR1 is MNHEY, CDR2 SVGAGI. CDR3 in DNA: TGTGCCAGCAGTGACCCCGGCGAGGCCCACTACGAGCAGTACTTC. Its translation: CASSDPGEAHYEQYF.

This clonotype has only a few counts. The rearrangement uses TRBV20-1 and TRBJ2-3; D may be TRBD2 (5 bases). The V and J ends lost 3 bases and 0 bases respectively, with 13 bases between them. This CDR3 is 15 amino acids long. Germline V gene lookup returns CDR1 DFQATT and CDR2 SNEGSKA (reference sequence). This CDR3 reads CSARDFMLSTDTQYF. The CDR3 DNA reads TGCAGTGCTAGGGACTTTATGCTCAGCACAGATACGCAGTATTTT.

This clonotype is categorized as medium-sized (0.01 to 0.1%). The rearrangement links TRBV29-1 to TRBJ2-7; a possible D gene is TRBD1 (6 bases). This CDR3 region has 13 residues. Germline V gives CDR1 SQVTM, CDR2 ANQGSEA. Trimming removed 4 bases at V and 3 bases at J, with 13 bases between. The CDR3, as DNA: TGCAGCGTTGGGGCTGACAGGAACTACGAGCAGTACTTC. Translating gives CSVGADRNYEQYF.

CDR3 coding DNA: TGCAGCGCTGTTATCGGGACTTCTAGCACAGATACGCAGTATTTT. As protein: CSAVIGTSSTDTQYF. V gene TRBV29-1 combines with J gene TRBJ2-3; D might be TRBD2 (6 bases). Trimming removed 7 bases at V and 0 bases at J, with 17 bases between. There are 15 residues in the CDR3. Germline V gene lookup returns CDR1 SQVTM and CDR2 ANQGSEA.

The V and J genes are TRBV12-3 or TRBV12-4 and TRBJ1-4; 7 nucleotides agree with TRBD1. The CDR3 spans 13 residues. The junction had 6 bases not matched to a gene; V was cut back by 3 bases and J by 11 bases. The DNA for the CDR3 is TGTGCCAGCAGTTTGACAGGGAGTCGGAAACTGTTTTTT. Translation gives CASSLTGSRKLFF.

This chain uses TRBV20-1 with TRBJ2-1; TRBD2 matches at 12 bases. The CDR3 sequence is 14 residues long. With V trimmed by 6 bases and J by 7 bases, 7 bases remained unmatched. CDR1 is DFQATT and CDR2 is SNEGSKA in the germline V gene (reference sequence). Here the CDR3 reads CSAWTSGIRNEQFF. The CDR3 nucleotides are TGCAGTGCCTGGACTAGCGGGATCCGGAATGAGCAGTTCTTC.

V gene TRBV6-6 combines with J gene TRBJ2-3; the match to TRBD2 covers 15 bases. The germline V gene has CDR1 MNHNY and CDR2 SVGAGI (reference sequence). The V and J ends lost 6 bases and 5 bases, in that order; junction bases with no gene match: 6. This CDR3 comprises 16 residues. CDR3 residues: CASRWTSGGAGDTQYF. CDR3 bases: TGTGCCAGCAGATGGACTAGCGGGGGGGCAGGAGATACGCAGTATTTT.

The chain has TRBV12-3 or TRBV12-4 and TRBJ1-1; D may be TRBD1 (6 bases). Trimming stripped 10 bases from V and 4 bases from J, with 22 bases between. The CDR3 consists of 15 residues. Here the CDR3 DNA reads TGTGCCATCGACCTGGGAGCGGGGGCTGTCACTGAAGCTTTCTTT. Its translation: CAIDLGAGAVTEAFF.

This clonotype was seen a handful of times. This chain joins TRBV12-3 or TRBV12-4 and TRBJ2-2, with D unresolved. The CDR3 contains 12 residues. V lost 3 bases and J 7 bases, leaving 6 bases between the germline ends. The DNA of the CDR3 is TGTGCCAGCAGTTTCGGTGGCGGGGAGCTGTTTTTT. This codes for CASSFGGGELFF.

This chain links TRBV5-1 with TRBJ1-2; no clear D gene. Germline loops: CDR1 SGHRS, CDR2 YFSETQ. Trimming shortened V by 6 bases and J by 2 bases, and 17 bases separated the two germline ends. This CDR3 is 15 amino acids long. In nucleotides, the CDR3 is TGCGCCAGCACGACTGGAACAGTCCTAAACTATGGCTACACCTTC. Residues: CASTTGTVLNYGYTF.

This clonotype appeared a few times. The DNA for the CDR3 is TGCAGTGCCGTACTAGCGGGAGGGCCTTTCGGGGCCAACGTCCTGACTTTC. Protein sequence: CSAVLAGGPFGANVLTF. This chain links TRBV20-1 with TRBJ2-6; 13 bases fit TRBD2. The germline V gene encodes CDR1 DFQATT and CDR2 SNEGSKA (reference sequence). V trimming: 6 bases; J trimming: 4 bases; junction bases outside the gene matches: 9. This CDR3 is built from 17 residues.

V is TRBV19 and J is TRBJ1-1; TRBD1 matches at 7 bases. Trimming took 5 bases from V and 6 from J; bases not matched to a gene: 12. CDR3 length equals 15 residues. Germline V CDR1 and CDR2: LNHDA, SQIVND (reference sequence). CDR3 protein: CASSPGTALTSEAFF. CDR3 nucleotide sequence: TGTGCCAGTAGTCCGGGGACAGCTCTTACCTCTGAAGCTTTCTTT.

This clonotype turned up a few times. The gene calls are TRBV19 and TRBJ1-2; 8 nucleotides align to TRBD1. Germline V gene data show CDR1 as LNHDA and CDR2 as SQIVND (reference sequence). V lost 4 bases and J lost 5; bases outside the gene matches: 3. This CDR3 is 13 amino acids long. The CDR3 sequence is CASSTTGEYGYTF. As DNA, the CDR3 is TGTGCCAGTAGTACGACAGGGGAGTATGGCTACACCTTC.

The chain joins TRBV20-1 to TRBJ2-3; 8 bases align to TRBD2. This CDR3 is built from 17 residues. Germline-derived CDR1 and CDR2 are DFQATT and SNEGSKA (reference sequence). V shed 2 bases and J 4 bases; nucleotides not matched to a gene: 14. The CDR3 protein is CSARKNSGDARADTQYF. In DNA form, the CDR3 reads TGCAGTGCTAGAAAGAATAGCGGGGACGCACGGGCAGATACGCAGTATTTT.

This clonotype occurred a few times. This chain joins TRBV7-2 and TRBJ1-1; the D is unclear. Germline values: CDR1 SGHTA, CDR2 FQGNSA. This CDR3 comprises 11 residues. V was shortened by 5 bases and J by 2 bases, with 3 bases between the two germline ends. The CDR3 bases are TGTGCCAGCAGCCATAACACTGAAGCTTTCTTT. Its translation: CASSHNTEAFF.

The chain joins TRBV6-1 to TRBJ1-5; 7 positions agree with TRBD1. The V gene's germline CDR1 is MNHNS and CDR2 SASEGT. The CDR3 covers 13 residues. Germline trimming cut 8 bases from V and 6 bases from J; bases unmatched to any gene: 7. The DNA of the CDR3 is TGTGCCAGCCGGCGACAGGGTGGTCAGCCCCAGCATTTT. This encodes CASRRQGGQPQHF.

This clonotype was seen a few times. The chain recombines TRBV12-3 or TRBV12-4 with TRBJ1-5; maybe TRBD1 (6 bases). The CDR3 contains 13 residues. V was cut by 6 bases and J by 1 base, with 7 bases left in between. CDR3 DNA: TGTGCCAGCAGACAGGGAAGCAATCAGCCCCAGCATTTT. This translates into CASRQGSNQPQHF.

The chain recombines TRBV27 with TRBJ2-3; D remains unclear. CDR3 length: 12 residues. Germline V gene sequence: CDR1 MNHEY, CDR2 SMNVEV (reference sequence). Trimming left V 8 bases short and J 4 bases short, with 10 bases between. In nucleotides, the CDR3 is TGTGCCAGCTCCGTCGTCGCAGATACGCAGTATTTT. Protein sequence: CASSVVADTQYF.

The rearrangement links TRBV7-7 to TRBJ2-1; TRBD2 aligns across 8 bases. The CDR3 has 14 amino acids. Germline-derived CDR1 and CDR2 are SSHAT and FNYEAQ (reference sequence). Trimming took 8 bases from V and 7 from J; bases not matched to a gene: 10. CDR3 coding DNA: TGTGCCAGCCAAGAACGGGAGGGCCGGAATGAGCAGTTCTTC. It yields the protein CASQEREGRNEQFF.

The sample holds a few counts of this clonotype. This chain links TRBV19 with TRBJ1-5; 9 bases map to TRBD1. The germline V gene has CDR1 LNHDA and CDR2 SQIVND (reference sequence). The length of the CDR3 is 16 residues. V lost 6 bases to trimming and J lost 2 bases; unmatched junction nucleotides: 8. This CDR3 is CASRTSGQGGNQPQHF. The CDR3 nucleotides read TGTGCCAGTAGGACCTCGGGACAGGGCGGCAATCAGCCCCAGCATTTT.

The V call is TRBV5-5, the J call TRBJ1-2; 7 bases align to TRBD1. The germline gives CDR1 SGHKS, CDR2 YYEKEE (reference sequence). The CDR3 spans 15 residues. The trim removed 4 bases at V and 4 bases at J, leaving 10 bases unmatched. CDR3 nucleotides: TGTGCCAGCAGCAGTGACAGGGTTGAAAGCTATGGCTACACCTTC. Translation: CASSSDRVESYGYTF.

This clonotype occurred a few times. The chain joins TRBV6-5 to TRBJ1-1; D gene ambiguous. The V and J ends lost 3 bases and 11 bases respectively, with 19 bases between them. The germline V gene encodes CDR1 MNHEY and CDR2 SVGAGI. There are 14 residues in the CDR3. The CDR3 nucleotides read TGTGCCAGCAGTTATTCCTGGTCCGCTTGGGATGCTTTCTTT. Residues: CASSYSWSAWDAFF.